One sample yielded the 28 T cell receptor beta chains listed below, sequenced in a study of blood T cells in healthy people across ages (dated by TCRdb to between 2015 and 2017). Libraries were built with 5' RACE. The sequencer listed for this sample is Illumina HiSeq 2500. The second PCR ran for about 6 to 11 cycles and used a J-beta primer mix along with a sample-barcoded 5' primer. The public reads were quality trimmed at Q25 with fastp and then assembled into clones with MiXCR by TCRdb, keeping productive beta chains. Rows matching on CDR3 protein sequence are summarized as one entry with the most common DNA and genes. This sample holds some 750,000 distinct CDR3 sequences; roughly 20% were observed only once. The ten largest make up around a fifth of the sample. The sequenced sample was blood. These TCRs come from a man in his sixties or seventies in good health.

The chain couples TRBV6-4 to TRBJ2-2; D not certain. The germline V gene has CDR1 MRHNA and CDR2 SNTAGT. The CDR3 has 13 amino acids. Trimming removed 2 bases at V and 7 bases at J, with 8 bases between. The CDR3 DNA sequence: TGTGCCAGCAGTGACAGGGAAGACGGGGAGCTGTTTTTT. Protein sequence: CASSDREDGELFF.

The chain employs TRBV7-9 and TRBJ2-1; possible D gene TRBD1, 6 bases. Trimming left V 5 bases short and J 6 bases short, with 23 bases between. CDR1 and CDR2 from the germline V gene are SEHNR and FQNEAQ (reference sequence). The CDR3 has 17 amino acids. This CDR3 is CASSPRRGTGTPNEQFF. The CDR3 bases are TGTGCCAGCAGCCCCAGAAGGGGTACAGGGACACCCAATGAGCAGTTCTTC.

This clonotype was seen only a few times. The chain couples TRBV29-1 to TRBJ1-1; D unresolved. Per the germline V gene, CDR1 is SQVTM and CDR2 is ANQGSEA. The CDR3 spans 11 residues. V lost 4 bases to trimming and J lost 8 bases, with 11 bases between them. The CDR3 DNA reads as TGCAGCGTTGGCGAGGCAGCAGAAGCTTTCTTT. Translating gives CSVGEAAEAFF.

The chain joins TRBV7-2 to TRBJ1-6, with D unresolved. This CDR3 has 14 residues. V was shortened by 1 base and J by 10 bases, with 11 bases between the two germline ends. CDR1 SGHTA and CDR2 FQGNSA come from the germline V gene. The CDR3 region has the DNA TGTGCCAGCAGCTTAGAACAAATCCAATCACCCCTCCACTTT. Translated: CASSLEQIQSPLHF.

The rearrangement uses TRBV12-3 or TRBV12-4 and TRBJ2-1, with 11 positions matching TRBD2. After removal of 6 bases from V and 0 bases from J, the junction contained 4 bases not matched to a gene. This CDR3 has 16 residues. The CDR3 is CASRRLAGPSYNEQFF. The CDR3 region has the DNA TGTGCCAGCAGGCGACTAGCGGGACCCTCCTACAATGAGCAGTTCTTC.

In this sample, this clonotype turned up a few times. The chain combines TRBV5-1 with TRBJ2-3; 11 bases agree with TRBD2. This CDR3 contains 16 residues. V lost 4 bases, J lost 2 bases, and 6 bases stayed unmatched. CDR1 and CDR2 (germline): SGHRS, YFSETQ. CDR3 sequence (DNA): TGCGCCAGCAGCCATCGACTAGCGGGGACCACAGATACGCAGTATTTT. It specifies CASSHRLAGTTDTQYF.

The chain carries TRBV29-1 and TRBJ1-2, with D possibly matching TRBD1 (6 bases). V lost 0 bases to trimming and J lost 7 bases, with 12 bases between them. CDR1 SQVTM and CDR2 ANQGSEA come from the germline V gene. This CDR3 comprises 13 residues. The CDR3: CSVEDLGGGGYTF. The CDR3 DNA reads as TGCAGCGTTGAAGATCTAGGGGGTGGTGGCTACACCTTC.

As regards this clonotype: Germline is not matched at one junction end, which may reflect a read error. The chain links TRBV2 to TRBJ1-1; D is ambiguous. The CDR3 is made up of 13 amino acids. Per germline, CDR1 SNHLY and CDR2 FYNNEI. The CDR3 coding sequence is TGCGCCAGCAGCGTCTCCGGGTTCACTGAAGCTTTCTTT. Protein sequence: CASSVSGFTEAFF.

The chain joins TRBV5-1 to TRBJ1-4; no reliable D call. The CDR3 has 15 amino acids. V gave up 4 bases and J gave up 8 bases, with 18 bases separating them. Germline V gene sequence: CDR1 SGHRS, CDR2 YFSETQ. CDR3: CASSLDGALWEKLFF. CDR3 in DNA: TGCGCCAGCAGCCTTGACGGAGCATTATGGGAAAAACTGTTTTTT.

This clonotype was found a few times. V gene TRBV14 combines with J gene TRBJ2-4; a weak D match, TRBD2 (6 bases). The germline CDR1 and CDR2 sequences are SGHDN and FVKESK. V was cut by 4 bases and J by 8 bases, with 12 bases left in between. The CDR3 totals 13 residues. The CDR3 here is CASSRQGGDIQYF. In DNA, the CDR3 is TGTGCCAGCAGCCGGCAGGGAGGCGACATTCAGTACTTC.

This clonotype was seen more than once but under ten times. The chain links TRBV28 to TRBJ1-5; D is unresolved. The CDR3 is 11 amino acids. The V gene's germline CDR1 is MDHEN and CDR2 SYDVKM. V gave up 6 bases and J gave up 9 bases, with 9 bases separating them. In DNA, the CDR3 is TGTGCCAGCAGCCCGAGTCTGCCCCAGCATTTT. It codes for CASSPSLPQHF.

The J gene is TRBJ2-1, the V gene TRBV5-1; tentative D call: TRBD1 (6 bases). The closer fit of TRBJ2-7 to the DNA end suggests the J call may be wrong. Germline CDR1 SGHRS, CDR2 YFSETQ. CDR3 size: 16 residues. The CDR3 nucleotides are TGCGCCAGCAGCTTGGGACGAGGGGGTAATTCCAACGAGCAGTACTTC. Protein: CASSLGRGGNSNEQYF.

This chain connects TRBV5-1 to TRBJ2-1; D possibly corresponds to TRBD1 (5 bases). Germline CDR1 reads SGHRS; CDR2 reads YFSETQ. This CDR3 has 16 residues. Between the trimmed V and J ends, which lost 4 bases and 1 base, there was a span of 15 bases. The CDR3: CASSPDTGQSYNEQFF. CDR3 bases: TGCGCCAGCAGCCCTGACACCGGACAATCCTACAATGAGCAGTTCTTC.

This clonotype was recorded at least ten times. V is TRBV3-1 and J is TRBJ1-1; no clear D. Germline V gene sequence: CDR1 LGHDT, CDR2 YNNKEL (reference sequence). Between the trimmed V and J ends, which lost 4 bases and 4 bases, there was a span of 10 bases. The CDR3 is 13 amino acids. The CDR3 protein is CASSPGFSTEAFF. CDR3 in DNA: TGTGCCAGCAGCCCCGGATTTTCCACTGAAGCTTTCTTT.

This clonotype was observed a handful of times. The V gene is TRBV7-2, the J gene TRBJ2-2; D not certain. From germline, CDR1 is SGHTA and CDR2 FQGNSA. Deletions cut 5 bases from V and 6 bases from J, with 13 bases between. The CDR3 totals 14 residues. The CDR3 spells CASSPRSSAGELFF. The CDR3 DNA is TGTGCCAGCAGCCCCCGCTCTAGTGCCGGGGAGCTGTTTTTT.

This clonotype came up a few times. The chain recombines TRBV11-1 with TRBJ2-5; 9 nucleotides match TRBD2. CDR3 length: 16 amino acids. Per the germline V gene, CDR1 is SGHAT and CDR2 is FQDESV (reference sequence). Trimming took 3 bases from V and 3 from J; bases not matched to a gene: 8. CDR3 bases: TGTGCCAGCAGCTTCCTCGGTAGCGGGGGTAAAGAGACCCAGTACTTC. Translating it yields CASSFLGSGGKETQYF.

For this clonotype: A much larger clone sits a single nucleotide away, making a read error possible. This chain links TRBV10-3 with TRBJ1-6; possible D gene TRBD1, 6 bases. V was trimmed by 5 bases and J by 7 bases, leaving 12 bases between them. This CDR3 has 14 amino acids. Germline CDR1 and CDR2: ENHRY and SYGVKD. The CDR3 region has the DNA TGTGCCATCAGTAGCGCAGGGGCCAATTCACCCCTCCACTTT. It is translated as CAISSAGANSPLHF.

The V call is TRBV13, the J call TRBJ1-3, with D perhaps TRBD1 (6 bases). The germline gives CDR1 PRHDT, CDR2 FYEKMQ (reference sequence). CDR3 length: 14 residues. The V gene lost 2 bases and the J gene lost 5 bases, with 10 bases spanning the gap. The CDR3 DNA is TGTGCCAGCAGCTTATGGGGGGCGAGAAACACCATATATTTT. Translated, it gives CASSLWGARNTIYF.

The CDR3 is CSARAPTRRETQYF. The CDR3 DNA is TGCAGTGCTAGAGCCCCTACCCGGAGGGAGACCCAGTACTTC. This chain links TRBV20-1 with TRBJ2-5; TRBD2 might be the D (5 bases). In germline, CDR1 is DFQATT, CDR2 SNEGSKA (reference sequence). CDR3 length: 14 residues. The V end was cut by 1 base, the J end by 5 bases, with 14 bases between.

A few counts support this clonotype. The J gene is TRBJ2-5, the V gene TRBV13; D unresolved. Germline V gene sequence: CDR1 PRHDT, CDR2 FYEKMQ (reference sequence). The CDR3 loop spans 14 amino acids. The V end lost 4 bases, the J end lost 4 bases, and 13 bases lay between the germline ends. In nucleotides, the CDR3 is TGTGCCAGCAGCTCAAAGGGATGGGGAGAGACCCAGTACTTC. The encoded protein is CASSSKGWGETQYF.

This chain connects TRBV20-1 to TRBJ2-7; 9 bases map to TRBD2. The CDR3 extends over 15 amino acids. J was trimmed by 5 bases and V by 3 bases; bases with no gene match: 11. Germline V gene data show CDR1 as DFQATT and CDR2 as SNEGSKA (reference sequence). CDR3 sequence reads: CSARPGSGSSNEQYV. The DNA for the CDR3 is TGCAGTGCTAGGCCTGGTAGCGGGAGTAGTAACGAGCAGTACGTC.

The chain has TRBV2 and TRBJ1-6; D ambiguous. The CDR3 is 11 amino acids. The germline V and J ends were trimmed by 8 bases and 7 bases, with 6 bases remaining between them. Germline-derived CDR1 and CDR2 are SNHLY and FYNNEI. The CDR3, as DNA: TGTGCCAGCCACGGGAATTCACCCCTCCACTTT. Protein sequence: CASHGNSPLHF.

The chain recombines TRBV18 with TRBJ1-2; the D is unclear. V lost 2 bases and J 4 bases, leaving 11 bases between the germline ends. Germline V CDR1 and CDR2: KGHSH, LQKENI. The CDR3 is made up of 14 amino acids. For the CDR3, the DNA is TGTGCCAGCTCACCATCCCAGGCCCTCTATGGCTACACCTTC. It specifies CASSPSQALYGYTF.

The V call is TRBV6-6, the J call TRBJ2-3; D remains unclear. Per germline, CDR1 MNHNY and CDR2 SVGAGI (reference sequence). V lost 5 bases and J 6 bases, leaving 6 bases between the germline ends. The CDR3 has 11 amino acids. This chain's CDR3 is CASSAQDTQYF. The CDR3 bases are TGTGCCAGCAGTGCCCAGGATACGCAGTATTTT.

This clonotype was recorded at least ten times. This chain uses TRBV18 with TRBJ1-2, with D possibly being TRBD1 (5 bases). The CDR3 is made up of 12 amino acids. Germline V gene lookup returns CDR1 KGHSH and CDR2 LQKENI. V lost 6 bases and J lost 4, with 9 bases in between. CDR3 protein: CASSRDGYGYTF. CDR3 nucleotides: TGTGCCAGCTCTCGGGACGGCTATGGCTACACCTTC.

The chain uses TRBV19 and TRBJ2-3; 11 bases map to TRBD1. The junction had 9 bases not matched to a gene; V was cut back by 5 bases and J by 8 bases. Per germline, CDR1 LNHDA and CDR2 SQIVND (reference sequence). The length of the CDR3 is 15 residues. CDR3 residues: CASSLAGTGGPTQYF. The DNA of the CDR3 is TGTGCCAGTAGTCTCGCCGGGACAGGGGGACCTACGCAGTATTTT. Variable domain in full (rest from reference TRBV19 and TRBJ2-3): DGGITQSPKYLFRKEGQNVTLSCEQNLNHDAMYWYRQDPGQGLRLIYYSQIVNDFQKGDIAEGYSVSREKKESFPLTVTSAQKNPTAFYLCASSLAGTGGPTQYFGPGTRLTVL.

This clonotype was counted between two and nine times. The gene calls are TRBV3-1 and TRBJ1-1; the D gene is possibly TRBD1 (5 bases). Deletions cut 1 base from V and 0 bases from J, with 9 bases between. CDR1 and CDR2 (germline): LGHDT, YNNKEL (reference sequence). The CDR3 consists of 15 residues. The CDR3 bases are TGTGCCAGCAGCCAAGCGGTGGACATGAACACTGAAGCTTTCTTT. Residues: CASSQAVDMNTEAFF.

This clonotype was detected a few times. This chain links TRBV7-2 with TRBJ2-1, with TRBD1 matching 7 bases. The end of the DNA is better explained by TRBJ2-5, so the J call may be wrong. Germline values: CDR1 SGHTA, CDR2 FQGNSA. This CDR3 is built from 14 residues. The CDR3 spells CASSSPTGVVTQYF. CDR3 nucleotide sequence: TGTGCCAGCAGCTCCCCCACAGGGGTGGTGACCCAGTACTTC.